The next 28 T cell receptor beta chains were all read from a single sample in a study of shared clonotypes between healthy human individuals. Naive CD8 cells lacked CD45RO, underwent positive selection for CCR7 and left out terminally differentiated effector memory CD45RA+ cells. Clones were sequenced by immunoSEQ multiplex PCR, and TCRdb holds only the in-frame ones, with some missing. Among approximately 2,000,000 clones listed, just over 90% were seen once. The sample was naive CD8+ T cells from PBMCs. These receptors were collected from a man between 18 and 29 years old in good health. Some clones in this sample may be carry-over from other donors' samples.

Comments on this clone: Within the sample, other DNA sequences also encode this same CDR3. The chain combines TRBV5-6 with TRBJ2-7; D perhaps matches TRBD2 (5 bases). Trimming cost V 4 bases and J 3 bases, with 8 bases left between them. The CDR3 is made up of 12 amino acids. Germline CDR1 SGHDT, CDR2 YYEEEE. In DNA, the CDR3 is TGTGCCAGCAGCCGGGGTAGCTACGAGCAGTACTTC. Residues: CASSRGSYEQYF.

The J gene is TRBJ2-7, the V gene TRBV28; 9 bases align to TRBD1. Germline V gene sequence: CDR1 MDHEN, CDR2 SYDVKM. This CDR3 is 16 amino acids long. The ends lost 5 bases at V and 5 bases at J; junction bases unmatched: 13. This chain's CDR3 is CASSPYRRDRVNEQYF. The CDR3 region has the DNA TGTGCCAGCAGTCCATACCGCCGGGACAGGGTCAACGAGCAGTACTTC.

Comments on this clone: This sample includes further DNA sequences coding for the same CDR3. The V gene is TRBV9, the J gene TRBJ2-7; no reliable D call. CDR3 size: 13 residues. The V and J ends lost 4 bases and 3 bases respectively, with 11 bases between them. CDR1 is SGDLS, CDR2 YYNGEE, per germline. CDR3 sequence: CASSPAPGYEQYF. The CDR3 DNA reads TGTGCCAGCAGCCCCGCACCAGGCTACGAGCAGTACTTC.

The rearrangement uses TRBV27 and TRBJ2-1; 8 bases match TRBD1. V trimming: 3 bases; J trimming: 8 bases; junction bases outside the gene matches: 9. Germline lookup yields CDR1 MNHEY and CDR2 SMNVEV (reference sequence). CDR3 length: 15 amino acids. The CDR3 nucleotides read TGTGCCAGCAGTTTCCCCCAGGGGGCATGGGATGAGCAGTTCTTC. It codes for CASSFPQGAWDEQFF.

Note on this clone: The same CDR3 also results from other DNA sequences found in this sample. The chain is built from TRBV5-1 and TRBJ2-3, with D perhaps assigned TRBD1 or TRBD2 (5 bases each). Between the trimmed V and J ends, which lost 0 bases and 0 bases, there was a span of 5 bases. Germline V gives CDR1 SGHRS, CDR2 YFSETQ. This CDR3 region has 14 residues. For the CDR3, the DNA is TGCGCCAGCAGCTTGGGGGACAGCACAGATACGCAGTATTTT. It translates to CASSLGDSTDTQYF.

The chain employs TRBV5-4 and TRBJ2-7, with 9 bases identical to TRBD1. J lost 6 bases, V lost 0 bases, and 13 bases had no gene match. This CDR3 has 17 amino acids. CDR1 is SGHNT and CDR2 is YYREEE in the germline V gene (reference sequence). The CDR3: CASSLATGGPSMGEQYF. CDR3 DNA: TGTGCCAGCAGCTTGGCCACAGGGGGCCCCTCAATGGGCGAGCAGTACTTC. Drawing the rest from reference TRBV5-4 and TRBJ2-7, the complete variable domain is ETGVTQSPTHLIKTRGQQVTLRCSSQSGHNTVSWYQQALGQGPQFIFQYYREEENGRGNFPPRFSGLQFPNYSSELNVNALELDDSALYLCASSLATGGPSMGEQYFGPGTRLTVT.

V gene TRBV27 combines with J gene TRBJ2-1; D is undetermined. Germline V gene lookup returns CDR1 MNHEY and CDR2 SMNVEV (reference sequence). Trimming left V 5 bases short and J 0 bases short, with 17 bases between. The CDR3 extends over 17 amino acids. The CDR3 region has the DNA TGTGCCAGCAGTCCCACCCCTATTCAACTCTCCTACAATGAGCAGTTCTTC. It specifies CASSPTPIQLSYNEQFF.

V gene TRBV29-1 combines with J gene TRBJ2-7, with 11 nucleotides matching TRBD1. Germline lookup yields CDR1 SQVTM and CDR2 ANQGSEA. The CDR3 extends over 13 amino acids. The junction had 3 bases not matched to a gene; V was cut back by 4 bases and J by 4 bases. CDR3 amino acids: CSVGTGGPYEQYF. CDR3 DNA: TGCAGCGTTGGGACAGGGGGCCCTTACGAGCAGTACTTC.

The chain recombines TRBV27 with TRBJ2-3; 9 positions agree with TRBD1. Per the germline V gene, CDR1 is MNHEY and CDR2 is SMNVEV (reference sequence). The V segment lost 10 bases and the J segment 4 bases; nucleotides outside the gene matches: 12. The CDR3 has 15 amino acids. In DNA, the CDR3 is TGTGCCACCTCGAGGGACAGGGCGGTCCCAGATACGCAGTATTTT. Its translation: CATSRDRAVPDTQYF.

The chain has TRBV15 and TRBJ2-7; D is uncertain. Germline CDR1 and CDR2: LNHNV and YYDKDF (reference sequence). This CDR3 comprises 15 residues. V gave up 4 bases and J gave up 6 bases, with 19 bases separating them. The CDR3 loop reads CATSISIQLKGEQYF. The CDR3 coding sequence is TGTGCCACCAGCATCTCTATACAGCTTAAGGGCGAGCAGTACTTC.

This clone was detected a few times. V and J are TRBV7-9 and TRBJ1-4; D not certain. CDR3 length: 12 amino acids. V was trimmed by 1 base and J by 8 bases, leaving 5 bases between them. In germline, CDR1 is SEHNR, CDR2 FQNEAQ (reference sequence). The DNA for the CDR3 is TGTGCCAGCAGCTTAGAACCCGAAAAACTGTTTTTT. This codes for CASSLEPEKLFF.

This chain uses TRBV7-9 with TRBJ2-1; 10 bases are a match to TRBD2. Per the germline V gene, CDR1 is SEHNR and CDR2 is FQNEAQ (reference sequence). This CDR3 region has 14 residues. The V gene end was trimmed by 2 bases and the J gene end by 8 bases; junction bases not matched to a gene: 3. The CDR3 is CASSLSGRGDEQFF. In DNA form, the CDR3 reads TGTGCCAGCAGCTTAAGCGGGAGGGGCGATGAGCAGTTCTTC.

This chain joins TRBV5-1 and TRBJ2-7; D perhaps matches TRBD2 (5 bases). Germline lookup yields CDR1 SGHRS and CDR2 YFSETQ. This CDR3 has 14 residues. V was cut by 1 base and J by 3 bases, with 11 bases left in between. For the CDR3, the DNA is TGCGCCAGCAGCTTGAGTCTAGCCCTCTACGAGCAGTACTTC. Amino acid sequence: CASSLSLALYEQYF.

CDR3 residues: CASSLSTLAGGTDTQYF. CDR3 DNA sequence: TGTGCCAGCAGTTTATCTACGCTAGCGGGGGGAACAGATACGCAGTATTTT. The chain links TRBV27 to TRBJ2-3; the match to TRBD2 covers 11 bases. This CDR3 is 17 amino acids long. Germline V gene lookup returns CDR1 MNHEY and CDR2 SMNVEV (reference sequence). V lost 0 bases to trimming and J lost 3 bases; unmatched junction nucleotides: 5.

This rearrangement joins TRBV6-5 to TRBJ2-2; D unresolved. Per germline, CDR1 MNHEY and CDR2 SVGAGI. Trimming took 8 bases from V and 7 from J, leaving 8 bases between them. The CDR3 totals 11 residues. CDR3 loop: CASGGSGELFF. The DNA of the CDR3 is TGTGCCAGCGGTGGTAGCGGGGAGCTGTTTTTT.

With regard to this clone: This sequence may be a read error, since a much larger clone differs from it by one base. The same CDR3 also results from other DNA sequences found in this sample. This CDR3 reads CASSLDGSSYNEQFF. For the CDR3, the DNA is TGTGCCAGCAGCCTGGACGGGAGCTCCTACAATGAGCAGTTCTTC. The chain has TRBV7-9 and TRBJ2-1; a possible D gene is TRBD2 (6 bases). Trimming left V 5 bases short and J 0 bases short, with 11 bases between. Germline V gene data show CDR1 as SEHNR and CDR2 as FQNEAQ (reference sequence). CDR3 size: 15 residues.

The chain joins TRBV7-6 to TRBJ1-1; 7 bases align to TRBD1. The germline V gene encodes CDR1 SGHVS and CDR2 FNYEAQ. The CDR3 runs to 16 residues. V lost 0 bases, J lost 5 bases, and 9 bases stayed unmatched. The CDR3 protein is CASSLAPGTERTEAFF. In DNA form, the CDR3 reads TGTGCCAGCAGCTTAGCTCCCGGGACAGAGAGGACTGAAGCTTTCTTT.

This clone was seen once. The rearrangement joins TRBV29-1 to TRBJ2-2; D is unresolved. This CDR3 contains 12 residues. Trimming left V 5 bases short and J 6 bases short, with 10 bases between. The germline gives CDR1 SQVTM, CDR2 ANQGSEA. CDR3 sequence (DNA): TGCAGCGTTTTCTTGGTCCCCGGGGAGCTGTTTTTT. This codes for CSVFLVPGELFF.

The chain is built from TRBV7-6 and TRBJ1-3; unclear D gene. V was shortened by 5 bases and J by 1 base, with 15 bases between the two germline ends. Germline V gives CDR1 SGHVS, CDR2 FNYEAQ. This CDR3 has 16 residues. CDR3 in amino acids: CASSPSIGDSGNTIYF. In DNA, the CDR3 is TGTGCCAGCAGCCCTAGTATCGGGGATTCTGGAAACACCATATATTTT. The variable domain in full, with the rest retrieved from reference TRBV7-6 and TRBJ1-3, is GAGVSQSPRYKVTKRGQDVALRCDPISGHVSLYWYRQALGQGPEFLTYFNYEAQQDKSGLPNDRFSAERPEGSISTLTIQRTEQRDSAMYRCASSPSIGDSGNTIYFGEGSWLTVV.

V is TRBV5-1 and J is TRBJ1-1, with D unclear. V lost 0 bases and J 10 bases, leaving 7 bases between the germline ends. Germline V CDR1 and CDR2: SGHRS, YFSETQ. The CDR3 totals 11 residues. The CDR3 bases are TGCGCCAGCAGCTTGGACGGAAGAGCTTTCTTT. This translates into CASSLDGRAFF. The complete variable domain, with remaining parts taken from reference TRBV5-1 and TRBJ1-1, reads KAGVTQTPRYLIKTRGQQVTLSCSPISGHRSVSWYQQTPGQGLQFLFEYFSETQRNKGNFPGRFSGRQFSNSRSEMNVSTLELGDSALYLCASSLDGRAFFGQGTRLTVV.

Regarding this clone: The sample contains more than one DNA sequence encoding this CDR3. This sequence joins TRBV28 and TRBJ1-1, with TRBD1 identical over 9 bases. The J segment lost 5 bases and the V segment lost 3 bases, leaving 4 bases of the junction unmatched. This CDR3 contains 14 residues. The germline gives CDR1 MDHEN, CDR2 SYDVKM. CDR3 protein: CASSLTGGGTEAFF. CDR3 DNA: TGTGCCAGCAGTTTGACAGGGGGAGGGACTGAAGCTTTCTTT. The complete variable domain, with remaining parts taken from reference TRBV28 and TRBJ1-1, reads DVKVTQSSRYLVKRTGEKVFLECVQDMDHENMFWYRQDPGLGLRLIYFSYDVKMKEKGDIPEGYSVSREKKERFSLILESASTNQTSMYLCASSLTGGGTEAFFGQGTRLTVV.

The V call is TRBV13, the J call TRBJ2-3; tentative D call: TRBD2 (6 bases). V gave up 4 bases and J gave up 6 bases, with 20 bases separating them. In germline, CDR1 is PRHDT, CDR2 FYEKMQ (reference sequence). The CDR3 covers 16 residues. This CDR3 is CASSSRDSPFFDTQYF. The CDR3, as DNA: TGTGCCAGCAGCTCCAGGGACTCCCCCTTCTTTGATACGCAGTATTTT.

The chain carries TRBV7-9 and TRBJ2-2, with D possibly matching TRBD2 (6 bases). The CDR3 is made up of 16 amino acids. Germline V lookup: CDR1 SEHNR, CDR2 FQNEAQ (reference sequence). V dropped 5 bases and J dropped 3 bases, with 16 bases sitting between them. The CDR3 sequence: CASSHPGGYDTGELFF. In nucleotides, the CDR3 is TGTGCCAGCAGCCATCCCGGGGGATACGACACCGGGGAGCTGTTTTTT.

V is TRBV7-6 and J is TRBJ2-1; D not certain. V was clipped by 2 bases and J by 6 bases, with 8 bases between them. The CDR3 is 13 residues long. Germline assignment: CDR1 SGHVS and CDR2 FNYEAQ. The CDR3 loop is CASSLLEPNEQFF. In DNA, the CDR3 is TGTGCCAGCAGCTTACTGGAGCCCAATGAGCAGTTCTTC.

This clone was seen only once. V is TRBV29-1 and J is TRBJ2-7; D unresolved. The CDR3 covers 15 residues. CDR1 and CDR2 from the germline V gene are SQVTM and ANQGSEA. Trimming took off 2 bases at V and 2 bases at J, with 16 bases between the two ends. The CDR3 DNA sequence: TGCAGCGTTGAAAAAAGCAACGGAGTGGCCTACGAGCAGTACTTC. This translates into CSVEKSNGVAYEQYF.

Remarks on this clone: This same CDR3 is encoded by further DNA sequences in the sample. V is TRBV9 and J is TRBJ2-1; 9 bases line up with TRBD2. Germline loops: CDR1 SGDLS, CDR2 YYNGEE. The V and J ends lost 2 bases and 6 bases, in that order; junction bases with no gene match: 6. The CDR3 sequence is 15 residues long. The chain's CDR3 is CASSVSGRSGNEQFF. The DNA for the CDR3 is TGTGCCAGCAGCGTCAGCGGGAGGAGTGGCAATGAGCAGTTCTTC.

The chain employs TRBV15 and TRBJ1-1; D ambiguous. Germline lookup yields CDR1 LNHNV and CDR2 YYDKDF (reference sequence). Trimming stripped 0 bases from V and 1 base from J, with 9 bases between. This CDR3 has 15 residues. The CDR3 reads CATSRDQGRNTEAFF. The CDR3 DNA is TGTGCCACCAGCAGAGATCAAGGTAGGAACACTGAAGCTTTCTTT.

The sample holds one count of this clone. The rearrangement joins TRBV19 to TRBJ1-1, with 10 bases identical to TRBD1. The V segment lost 6 bases and the J segment 5 bases; nucleotides outside the gene matches: 9. The CDR3 runs 15 residues. Germline V lookup: CDR1 LNHDA, CDR2 SQIVND (reference sequence). DNA of the CDR3: TGTGCCAGTAGGACCACGACAGGGGGCGCGACTGAAGCTTTCTTT. This codes for CASRTTTGGATEAFF.